This T cell receptor beta chain was identified during a study of CD8+ T cells in alopecia areata. Germline values: CDR1 GTSNPN, CDR2 SVGIG (reference sequence). The CDR3 loop spans 13 amino acids. Trimming pared 3 bases from V and 6 bases from J, leaving 15 bases between. Extraction of RNA preceded its reverse transcription into cDNA, which served as the sequencing template. Here immunoSEQ multiplex PCR was the method, and the copy in TCRdb shows in-frame clones only, minus some. Among 200,000 or so clones listed, approximately 38% were seen once. Specified treatment: oral pan-JAK inhibitor, 5-10 mg twice daily. The researchers isolated CD4+ and CD8+ T cells from PBMCs by sorting.

Source: CD4+ T cells sorted from blood, taken at week 34, from a patient treated with tofacitinib. The rearrangement links TRBV30 to TRBJ2-7; D gene unclear. The clonotype was recovered from a human donor with alopecia areata. The CDR3 spells CAWSPRSSGEQYF. CDR3 DNA sequence: TGTGCCTGGAGCCCCCGTTCGTCGGGCGAGCAGTACTTC.